This T cell receptor beta chain emerged from a study of T-cell reconstitution after alpha-beta-depleted transplantation in children. Preparation of the TCRbeta library used unique molecular identifiers. TCRdb recomputed calls from the PCR reads with MiXCR, one row per CDR3 protein. There are hundreds of thousands of distinct CDR3 sequences in the sample; roughly a tenth occur only once, and just over 2% lies in the top ten. Trimming took off 3 bases at V and 4 bases at J, with 9 bases between the two ends. Looked up from germline, CDR1 is SNHLY and CDR2 is FYNNEI. This CDR3 is built from 13 residues. A word on this clonotype: Its antigen is as yet unknown.

Study-wide results and limits: Reportedly, only several hundred clones from non-depleted graft cells drove alpha-beta T-cell counts at about two months. Several patients had high TCRbeta diversity at day 60; it came from surviving recipient T cells and thymic progenitors.

This clonotype was sampled from a child aged 2 to 10 with inherited bone marrow failure, due to receive a stem cell transplant. Sequences were derived from PBMCs, sampled before TCRalphabeta/CD19-depleted stem cell transplant. J is TRBJ1-2 and V is TRBV2, with D unresolved. CDR3 amino acids: CASSEGPGYGYTF. CDR3 nucleotides: TGTGCCAGCAGTGAGGGCCCGGGCTATGGCTACACCTTC.